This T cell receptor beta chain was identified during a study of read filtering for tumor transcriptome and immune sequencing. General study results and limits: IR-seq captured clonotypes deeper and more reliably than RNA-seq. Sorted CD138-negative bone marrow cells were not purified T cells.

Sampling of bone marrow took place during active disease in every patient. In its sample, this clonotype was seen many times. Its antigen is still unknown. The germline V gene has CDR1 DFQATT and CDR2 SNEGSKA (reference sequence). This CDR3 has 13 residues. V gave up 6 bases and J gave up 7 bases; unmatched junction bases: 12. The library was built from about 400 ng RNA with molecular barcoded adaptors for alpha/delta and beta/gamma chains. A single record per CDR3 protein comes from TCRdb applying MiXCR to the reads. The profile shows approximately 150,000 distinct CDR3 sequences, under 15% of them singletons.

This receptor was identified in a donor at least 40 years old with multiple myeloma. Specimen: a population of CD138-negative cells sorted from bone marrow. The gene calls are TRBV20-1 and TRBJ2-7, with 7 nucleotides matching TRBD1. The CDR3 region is CSAPHEGAGEQYF. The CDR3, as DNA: TGCAGTGCCCCCCACGAGGGGGCGGGTGAGCAGTACTTC.